This TCR beta chain was observed in a study of metastatic and nonmetastatic thyroid tumors. Study context: From malignant and benign thyroid patients, repertoires in blood and in tumor or nodule tissue were compared.

With MiXCR, TCRdb called clones anew from the PCR reads. Seen here are about 40,000 clones, over 10% observed once, and the top ten hold roughly a quarter. Treatment of any kind had been given to no patient before thyroid surgery. Many counts were recorded for this clone. Its antigen is still unknown. Regarding the study as a whole: Relative to benign nodules, malignant thyroid tumors were reportedly characterized by significantly elevated TCR beta diversity in blood and tumor.

Sequenced input: blood. The receptor was isolated from a female donor with papillary thyroid cancer or a benign thyroid nodule (not recorded which). Some clones in this sample may be carry-over from other donors' samples.

The CDR3 spells CASSWVNTEAFF. The CDR3 DNA reads as TGTGCCAGTAGTTGGGTGAACACTGAAGCTTTCTTT. The chain couples TRBV19 to TRBJ1-1; D remains unclear. The CDR3 is 12 residues long. Germline V lookup: CDR1 LNHDA, CDR2 SQIVND (reference sequence). V was trimmed by 5 bases and J by 0 bases, leaving 4 bases between them.